This T cell receptor beta chain is from a study of identical twins. This clonotype was seen a few times. TCRdb reprocessed the 5' RACE reads with MiXCR, giving one entry per CDR3 protein. The data contain about 720,000 distinct CDR3 sequences, around 8.3% of them singletons. After removal of 4 bases from V and 0 bases from J, the junction contained 5 bases not matched to a gene. This CDR3 is 14 amino acids long. The V gene's germline CDR1 is DFQATT and CDR2 SNEGSKA (reference sequence). This same sample was also part of a study on yellow fever vaccine responses in identical twins.

Sequences were obtained from PBMCs. The sequence derives from a young woman in good health. The genes are TRBV20-1 and TRBJ2-7; TRBD1 matches 8 bases. CDR3 coding DNA: TGCAGTGCTATTGGGGACAGGTCCTCCTACGAGCAGTACTTC. This translates into CSAIGDRSSYEQYF.